The 2 T cell receptor beta chains presented below share a single source sample, sequenced in a study of lymphopenia after photon versus proton radiotherapy. Repertoires were generated with immunoSEQ multiplex PCR, while TCRdb's copy carries only in-frame clones and drops some. The sample lists over 25,000 clones, 84% seen once, with about 14% in the top ten. Sequences were derived from peripheral blood, sampled from a patient treated with proton-based radiotherapy. The receptors stem from a woman in her sixties or seventies with pancreatic cancer.

The chain recombines TRBV7-9 with TRBJ2-7; 7 bases are a match to TRBD2. The CDR3 is 16 amino acids. CDR1 and CDR2 (germline): SEHNR, FQNEAQ (reference sequence). J was trimmed by 3 bases and V by 4 bases; bases with no gene match: 12. The CDR3 protein is CASSYFGAGDDYEQYF. CDR3 coding DNA: TGTGCCAGCAGCTATTTCGGGGCGGGAGACGACTACGAGCAGTACTTC.

The rearrangement uses TRBV10-3 and TRBJ2-1, with 14 nucleotides matching TRBD2. The CDR3 length is 17 residues. Germline CDR1 reads ENHRY; CDR2 reads SYGVKD. With V trimmed by 9 bases and J by 4 bases, 11 bases remained unmatched. The CDR3 DNA is TGTGCCATTGGGACTAGCGGGAGCCGGGGGCTTTACAATGAGCAGTTCTTC. Its protein is CAIGTSGSRGLYNEQFF.